This T cell receptor beta chain comes out of a study of OX40 agonist ivuxolimab in advanced cancers. The CDR3 is 14 residues long. CDR1 is MNHNY and CDR2 is SVGAGI in the germline V gene (reference sequence). V lost 4 bases and J lost 6; bases outside the gene matches: 7. This table comes from immunoSEQ multiplex PCR, and its TCRdb copy is limited to in-frame clones, with some not included. Of roughly 13,000 clones listed, more than 75% are singletons. Sequences were derived from CD4+ or CD8+ T cells sorted from blood, sampled in a trial of the OX40 agonist ivuxolimab. This clonotype was obtained from an adult with an advanced solid tumor such as melanoma, head and neck, liver or kidney cancer. This chain links TRBV6-6 with TRBJ1-2; 8 nucleotides align to TRBD1. In nucleotides, the CDR3 is TGTGCCAGCAGTTTCGGACAGGGTACTGATGGCTACACCTTC. This sequence encodes CASSFGQGTDGYTF.